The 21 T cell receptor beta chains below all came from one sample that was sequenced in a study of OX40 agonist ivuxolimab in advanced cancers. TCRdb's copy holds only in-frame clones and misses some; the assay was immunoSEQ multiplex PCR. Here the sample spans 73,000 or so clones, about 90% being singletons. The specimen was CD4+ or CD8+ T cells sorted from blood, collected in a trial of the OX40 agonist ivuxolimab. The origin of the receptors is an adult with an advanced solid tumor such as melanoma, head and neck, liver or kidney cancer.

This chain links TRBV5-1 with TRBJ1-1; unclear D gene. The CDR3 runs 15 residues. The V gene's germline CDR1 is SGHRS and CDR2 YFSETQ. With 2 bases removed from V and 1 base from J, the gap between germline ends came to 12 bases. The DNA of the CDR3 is TGCGCCAGCAGCTTTGGCCAGAGCAAGAACACTGAAGCTTTCTTT. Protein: CASSFGQSKNTEAFF.

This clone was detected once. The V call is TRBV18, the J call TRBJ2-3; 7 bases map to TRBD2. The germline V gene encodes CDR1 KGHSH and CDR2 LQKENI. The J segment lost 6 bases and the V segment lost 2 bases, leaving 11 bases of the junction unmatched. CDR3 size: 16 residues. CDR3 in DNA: TGTGCCAGCTCACCAATGGGCCGCGGGGGAGGCGATACGCAGTATTTT. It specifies CASSPMGRGGGDTQYF.

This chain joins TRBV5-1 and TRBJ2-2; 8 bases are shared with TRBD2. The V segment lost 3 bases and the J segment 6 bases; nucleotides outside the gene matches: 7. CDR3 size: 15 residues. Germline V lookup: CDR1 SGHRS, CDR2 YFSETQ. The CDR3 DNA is TGCGCCAGCAGCTCGGGACTAGATCCCGCCGGGGAGCTGTTTTTT. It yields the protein CASSSGLDPAGELFF.

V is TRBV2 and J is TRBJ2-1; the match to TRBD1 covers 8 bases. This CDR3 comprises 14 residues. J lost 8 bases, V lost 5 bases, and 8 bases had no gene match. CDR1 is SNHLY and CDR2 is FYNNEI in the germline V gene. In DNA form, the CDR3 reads TGTGCCAGCAGTCCCCGGACAGGGACTCATGAGCAGTTCTTC. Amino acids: CASSPRTGTHEQFF.

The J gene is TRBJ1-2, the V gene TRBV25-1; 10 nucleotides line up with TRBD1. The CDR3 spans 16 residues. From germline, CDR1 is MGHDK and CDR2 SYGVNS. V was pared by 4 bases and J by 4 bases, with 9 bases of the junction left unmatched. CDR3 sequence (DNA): TGTGCCAGCAGTGGGGATGGGACAGGGGTTGGCTATGGCTACACCTTC. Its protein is CASSGDGTGVGYGYTF.

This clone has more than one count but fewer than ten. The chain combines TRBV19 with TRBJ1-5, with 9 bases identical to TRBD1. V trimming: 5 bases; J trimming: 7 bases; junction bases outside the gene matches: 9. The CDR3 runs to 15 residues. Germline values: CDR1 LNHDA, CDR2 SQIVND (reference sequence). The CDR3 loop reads CASSSPGTGSQPQHF. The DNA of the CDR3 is TGTGCCAGTAGTTCACCCGGGACAGGGTCCCAGCCCCAGCATTTT.

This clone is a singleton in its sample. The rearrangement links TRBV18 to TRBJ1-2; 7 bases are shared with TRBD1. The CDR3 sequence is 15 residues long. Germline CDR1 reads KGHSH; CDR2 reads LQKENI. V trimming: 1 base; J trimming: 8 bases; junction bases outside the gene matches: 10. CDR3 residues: CASSPRGGQVTGYTF. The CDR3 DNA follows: TGTGCCAGCTCACCACGGGGTGGACAGGTTACCGGCTACACCTTC. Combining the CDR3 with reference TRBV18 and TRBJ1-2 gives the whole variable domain NAGVMQNPRHLVRRRGQEARLRCSPMKGHSHVYWYRQLPEEGLKFMVYLQKENIIDESGMPKERFSAEFPKEGPSILRIQQVVRGDSAAYFCASSPRGGQVTGYTFGSGTRLTVV.

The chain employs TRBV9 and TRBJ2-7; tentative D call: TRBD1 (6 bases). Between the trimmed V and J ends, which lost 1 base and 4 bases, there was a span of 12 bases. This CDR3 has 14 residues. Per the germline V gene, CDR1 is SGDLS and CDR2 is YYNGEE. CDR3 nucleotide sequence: TGTGCCAGCAGCGTATGGGGGCGCGAATACGAGCAGTACTTC. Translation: CASSVWGREYEQYF.

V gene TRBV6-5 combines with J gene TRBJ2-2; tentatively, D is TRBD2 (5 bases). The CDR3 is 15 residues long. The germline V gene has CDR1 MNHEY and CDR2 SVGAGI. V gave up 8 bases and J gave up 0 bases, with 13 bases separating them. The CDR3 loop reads CASGSSDANTGELFF. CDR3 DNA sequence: TGTGCCAGCGGAAGTAGCGACGCGAACACCGGGGAGCTGTTTTTT.

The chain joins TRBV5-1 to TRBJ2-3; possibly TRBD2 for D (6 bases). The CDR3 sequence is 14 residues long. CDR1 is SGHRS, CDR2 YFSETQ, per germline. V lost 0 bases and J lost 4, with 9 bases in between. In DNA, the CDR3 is TGCGCCAGCAGCTTGGATTCGGGGGCAGATACGCAGTATTTT. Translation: CASSLDSGADTQYF.

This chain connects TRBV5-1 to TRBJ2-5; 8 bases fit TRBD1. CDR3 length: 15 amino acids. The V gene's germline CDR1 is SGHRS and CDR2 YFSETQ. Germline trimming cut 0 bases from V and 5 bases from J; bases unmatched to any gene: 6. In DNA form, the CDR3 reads TGCGCCAGCAGCTTGGCAGCAGGGGGCCACGAGACCCAGTACTTC. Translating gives CASSLAAGGHETQYF.

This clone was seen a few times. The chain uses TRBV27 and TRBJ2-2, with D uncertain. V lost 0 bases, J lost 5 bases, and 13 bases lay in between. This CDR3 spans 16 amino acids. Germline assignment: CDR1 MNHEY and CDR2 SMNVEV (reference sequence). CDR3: CASSLSGSVGTGELFF. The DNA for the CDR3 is TGTGCCAGCAGTTTATCGGGCAGCGTAGGGACCGGGGAGCTGTTTTTT.

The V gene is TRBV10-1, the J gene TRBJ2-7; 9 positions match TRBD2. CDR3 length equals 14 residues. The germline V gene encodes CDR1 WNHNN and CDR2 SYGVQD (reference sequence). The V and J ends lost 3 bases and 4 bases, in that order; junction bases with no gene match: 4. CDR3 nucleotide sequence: TGCGCCAGCAGTGATTACAGCGGGAGGTACGAGCAGTACTTC. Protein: CASSDYSGRYEQYF.

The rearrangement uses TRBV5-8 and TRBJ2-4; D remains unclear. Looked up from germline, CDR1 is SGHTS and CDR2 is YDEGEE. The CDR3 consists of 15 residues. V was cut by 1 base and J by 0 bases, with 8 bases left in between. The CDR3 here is CASSLWEIAKNIQYF. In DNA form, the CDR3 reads TGTGCCAGCAGCTTGTGGGAAATAGCCAAAAACATTCAGTACTTC.

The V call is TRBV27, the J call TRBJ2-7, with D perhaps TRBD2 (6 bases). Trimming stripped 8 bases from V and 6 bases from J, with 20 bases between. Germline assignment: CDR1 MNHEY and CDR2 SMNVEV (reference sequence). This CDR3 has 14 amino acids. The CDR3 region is CASYNGGSHGEQYF. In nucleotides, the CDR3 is TGTGCCAGCTACAATGGGGGGAGTCACGGCGAGCAGTACTTC.

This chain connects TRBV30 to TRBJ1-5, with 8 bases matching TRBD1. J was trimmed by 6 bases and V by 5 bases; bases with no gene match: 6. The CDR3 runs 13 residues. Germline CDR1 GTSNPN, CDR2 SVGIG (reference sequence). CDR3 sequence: CAWSPGGRQPQHF. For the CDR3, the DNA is TGTGCCTGGTCACCAGGGGGCCGTCAGCCCCAGCATTTT.

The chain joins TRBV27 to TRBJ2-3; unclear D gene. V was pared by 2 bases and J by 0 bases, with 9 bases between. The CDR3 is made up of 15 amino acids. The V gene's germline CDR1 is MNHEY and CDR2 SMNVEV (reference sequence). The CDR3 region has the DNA TGTGCCAGCAGTTTACAGGTACCTAGCACAGATACGCAGTATTTT. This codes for CASSLQVPSTDTQYF.

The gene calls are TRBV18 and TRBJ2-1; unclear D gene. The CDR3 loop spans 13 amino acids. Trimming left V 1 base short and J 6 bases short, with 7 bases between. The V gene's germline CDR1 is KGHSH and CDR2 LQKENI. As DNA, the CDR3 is TGTGCCAGCTCACCACTGACGGTCAATGAGCAGTTCTTC. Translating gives CASSPLTVNEQFF. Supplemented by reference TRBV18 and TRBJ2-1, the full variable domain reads NAGVMQNPRHLVRRRGQEARLRCSPMKGHSHVYWYRQLPEEGLKFMVYLQKENIIDESGMPKERFSAEFPKEGPSILRIQQVVRGDSAAYFCASSPLTVNEQFFGPGTRLTVL.

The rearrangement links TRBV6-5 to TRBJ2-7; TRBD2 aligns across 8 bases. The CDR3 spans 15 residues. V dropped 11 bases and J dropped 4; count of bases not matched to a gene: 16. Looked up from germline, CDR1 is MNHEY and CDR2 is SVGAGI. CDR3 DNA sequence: TGTGCCTCTAAGTTCGGGCGGGAGGCCGCTTACGAGCAGTACTTC. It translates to CASKFGREAAYEQYF.

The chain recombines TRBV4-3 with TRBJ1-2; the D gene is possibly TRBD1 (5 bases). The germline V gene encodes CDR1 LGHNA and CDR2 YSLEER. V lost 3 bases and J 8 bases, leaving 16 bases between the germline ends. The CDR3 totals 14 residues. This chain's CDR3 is CASSQGGRGLGYTF. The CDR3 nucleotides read TGCGCCAGCAGCCAGGGGGGACGGGGTCTCGGCTACACCTTC.

CDR3 sequence: CASSLVGGGNEQFF. The CDR3 DNA reads as TGTGCCAGCAGCTTGGTTGGGGGCGGCAATGAGCAGTTCTTC. The rearrangement uses TRBV5-6 and TRBJ2-1; D is perhaps TRBD1 (6 bases). With 0 bases removed from V and 6 bases from J, the gap between germline ends came to 10 bases. This CDR3 comprises 14 residues. CDR1 is SGHDT and CDR2 is YYEEEE in the germline V gene.